This T cell receptor beta chain was found in a study of cytomegalovirus exposure and HLA in healthy donors. Study-wide findings and caveats: The study recorded about 150 TCR beta chains that were cytomegalovirus-associated. Later analysis associated a missense DCLRE1C variant with TCR beta V- and J-gene trimming.

About this clone: Its antigen is not identified.

PCR employed 60 Vbeta and 13 Jbeta primers. Generated by immunoSEQ multiplex PCR, the TCRdb table keeps only in-frame clones and is missing some. The listing contains roughly 140,000 clones. Unrecorded immune exposure was likely among donors, who were nominally healthy when sampled. V was clipped by 2 bases and J by 4 bases, with 8 bases between them. Germline V gives CDR1 LGHNA, CDR2 YSLEER. This CDR3 comprises 13 residues. The source of this sequence is a male donor in good health and CMV-seronegative. Sequenced input: PBMCs. V usage is TRBV4-3 and J usage is TRBJ1-1, with no clear D. CDR3 bases: TGCGCCAGCAGCCAAACTGGTCCCACTGAAGCTTTCTTT. Translating gives CASSQTGPTEAFF.